This T cell receptor (beta chain) came from a study of beta chain features in type 1 diabetes. Findings and limits, study-wide: Insertion counts at VDJ junctions were lower in type 1 diabetes patients, who also showed more deletions there. Over-representation of high TCR-expressing cells was a possible consequence of cDNA sequencing.

The study reverse transcribed the entire isolated RNA, so it sequenced expressed TCRB transcripts. Sequenced by immunoSEQ multiplex PCR; TCRdb stores in-frame clones only, minus some. The sample carries 300,000 to 350,000 clones, 8% recorded once. Heparinised blood was drawn once per donor, averaging approximately 100 mL. This clone was found a few times. Antigen: not known. Germline V gives CDR1 MDHEN, CDR2 SYDVKM. Trimming removed 3 bases at V and 6 bases at J, with 14 bases between. The CDR3 has 14 amino acids. The chain has TRBV28 and TRBJ1-1; tentative D call: TRBD1 (5 bases). Sequencing was performed on central memory CD4+ T cells from blood. The TCR was taken from a woman between 18 and 29 years old in good health. The chain's CDR3 is CASSLEQAASEAFF. CDR3 sequence (DNA): TGTGCCAGCAGTTTGGAACAGGCTGCTTCTGAAGCTTTCTTT.